Each of the 7 T cell receptor beta chains below was sequenced from the same sample in a study of blood T cells in healthy people across ages. Primed by a sample-barcoded 5' primer and a J-beta primer mix, a second PCR proceeded for about 7 to 11 cycles. Using its own MiXCR run on the 5' RACE reads, TCRdb lists one record per CDR3 protein. The sample includes fewer than 1,200,000 distinct CDR3 sequences, less than 25% of them seen just once. The same specimen was also included in a second study, on T cells of mothers and their children.

Specimen: blood. The receptors shown here come from a girl aged 2-10 years in good health.

V is TRBV29-1 and J is TRBJ2-3; 11 positions match TRBD1. The CDR3 is 15 residues long. Germline V gene lookup returns CDR1 SQVTM and CDR2 ANQGSEA. V was clipped by 7 bases and J by 5 bases; unmatched bases: 11. CDR3 in DNA: TGCAGCGCCCTACCCGGACAGGGGGCGCGAGATACGCAGTATTTT. Translating gives CSALPGQGARDTQYF.

This clonotype was detected a few times. This chain joins TRBV5-1 and TRBJ2-3; D possibly corresponds to TRBD2 (5 bases). CDR3 length: 13 amino acids. From germline, CDR1 is SGHRS and CDR2 YFSETQ. V dropped 5 bases and J dropped 2 bases, with 9 bases sitting between them. The CDR3, as DNA: TGCGCCAGCAGGGAGGCGTCCACAGATACGCAGTATTTT. Amino acid sequence: CASREASTDTQYF.

Of note for this clonotype: At one end the junction does not follow the germline gene, possibly because of a read error. The chain combines TRBV6-2 or TRBV6-3 with TRBJ2-5; weak D call: TRBD1 (6 bases). This CDR3 has 17 amino acids. In germline, CDR1 is MNHEY, CDR2 SVGEGT. The CDR3 reads CASSPNYGRGNQETQYF. CDR3 DNA: TGTGCCAGCAGTCCAAATTATGGCAGGGGTAATCAAGAGACTCAGTACTTC.

This clonotype has more than one count but fewer than ten. This chain connects TRBV9 to TRBJ2-5; D remains unclear. Near its end, the DNA agrees better with TRBJ2-7, so the J call may be wrong. CDR3 size: 15 residues. CDR1 and CDR2 from the germline V gene are SGDLS and YYNGEE. CDR3 coding DNA: TGTGCCAGCAGCGCCCTGGCAGAAGATACTTACGAGCAGTACTTC. Protein sequence: CASSALAEDTYEQYF.

A remark on this clonotype: One junction end disagrees with the germline gene, perhaps due to a read error. The chain employs TRBV18 and TRBJ2-3; 9 nucleotides agree with TRBD2. Germline CDR1 is KGHSH and CDR2 is LQKENI. The CDR3 is 16 residues long. The CDR3: CASPPNSGGSTDTQYF. CDR3 coding DNA: TGTGCCAGCCCACCCAATAGCGGGGGCAGCACAGATACGCAGTATTTT. Together with reference TRBV18 and TRBJ2-3, the CDR3 gives the full variable domain: NAGVMQNPRHLVRRRGQEARLRCSPMKGHSHVYWYRQLPEEGLKFMVYLQKENIIDESGMPKERFSAEFPKEGPSILRIQQVVRGDSAAYFCASPPNSGGSTDTQYFGPGTRLTVL.

This clonotype was seen at least ten times. This rearrangement joins TRBV3-1 to TRBJ2-5; 8 nucleotides match TRBD2. Germline V CDR1 and CDR2: LGHDT, YNNKEL (reference sequence). This CDR3 spans 14 amino acids. Trimming removed 6 bases from V and 0 bases from J; junction bases left unmatched: 3. The CDR3 nucleotides are TGTGCCAGCAGTTTACTAGCGGACCAAGAGACCCAGTACTTC. Its protein is CASSLLADQETQYF.

This clonotype showed up just once. The gene calls are TRBV7-9 and TRBJ1-1; weak D call: TRBD1 (6 bases). Germline CDR1 SEHNR, CDR2 FQNEAQ (reference sequence). Between the trimmed V and J ends, which lost 0 bases and 7 bases, there was a span of 21 bases. This CDR3 region has 17 residues. CDR3 region: CASSLAIGVEGGDEAFF. The CDR3 DNA sequence: TGTGCCAGCAGCTTAGCGATCGGGGTCGAGGGGGGGGATGAAGCTTTCTTT. The whole variable domain, remainder taken from reference TRBV7-9 and TRBJ1-1, is DTGVSQNPRHKITKRGQNVTFRCDPISEHNRLYWYRQTLGQGPEFLTYFQNEAQLEKSRLLSDRFSAERPKGSFSTLEIQRTEQGDSAMYLCASSLAIGVEGGDEAFFGQGTRLTVV.